Below are 29 T cell receptor beta chains sequenced from a single sample in a study of human T cells and chemical hapten exposure. The time point is: pre-sensitization, week 0. The treatment denotes: therapeutic diphenylcyclopropenone sensitization with weekly scalp DPC. TCRdb analysed the RACE reads with MiXCR anew, one entry per CDR3 protein. The data contain around 260,000 distinct CDR3 sequences, approximately 8.4% of them singletons. Sequenced material: whole blood, taken in connection with sensitization to the hapten diphenylcyclopropenone (DPC). Every receptor here comes from a woman in her thirties or forties with alopecia areata. Some clones in this sample may be carry-over from other donors' samples.

The chain combines TRBV2 with TRBJ2-7; D ambiguous. CDR1 is SNHLY, CDR2 FYNNEI, per germline. There are 9 residues in the CDR3. V gave up 11 bases and J gave up 2 bases, with 4 bases separating them. Here the CDR3 reads CAWTYEQYF. CDR3 coding DNA: TGTGCCTGGACCTACGAGCAGTACTTC.

This clonotype occurred a few times. The rearrangement joins TRBV20-1 to TRBJ2-1; the D call may be TRBD1 or TRBD2 (5 bases each). The CDR3 runs 14 residues. Germline loops: CDR1 DFQATT, CDR2 SNEGSKA (reference sequence). Trimming stripped 2 bases from V and 4 bases from J, with 12 bases between. The CDR3: CSARWGSPYNEQFF. The CDR3 nucleotides read TGCAGTGCTAGATGGGGGTCCCCTTACAATGAGCAGTTCTTC.

In its sample, this clonotype was seen many times. The chain uses TRBV20-1 and TRBJ2-7; 7 positions agree with TRBD1. The germline V gene has CDR1 DFQATT and CDR2 SNEGSKA (reference sequence). Trimming took 5 bases from V and 3 from J; bases not matched to a gene: 13. The CDR3 is 15 amino acids. The CDR3 region has the DNA TGCAGTGCTGAGCGACAGGGCGAGGGCGGCTACGAGCAGTACTTC. Protein product: CSAERQGEGGYEQYF.

The chain links TRBV6-2 or TRBV6-3 to TRBJ2-1, with unresolved D. The CDR3 has 12 amino acids. Looked up from germline, CDR1 is MNHEY and CDR2 is SVGEGT. V lost 8 bases and J lost 9, with 14 bases in between. CDR3 nucleotide sequence: TGTGCCAGCGGCCAAGGACCTCGTGAGCAGTTCTTC. Encoded protein: CASGQGPREQFF.

V and J are TRBV20-1 and TRBJ2-7; weak D call: TRBD2 (5 bases). Trimming took 0 bases from V and 6 from J, leaving 18 bases between them. From germline, CDR1 is DFQATT and CDR2 SNEGSKA (reference sequence). The CDR3 contains 15 residues. CDR3 DNA sequence: TGCAGTGCTAGAGATAGGTCAGGTCAGCGGATCGAGCAGTACTTC. It specifies CSARDRSGQRIEQYF.

This clonotype was found a few times. CDR3 region: CASSLGGALTEAFF. CDR3 DNA sequence: TGTGCCAGCAGCTTAGGGGGGGCCCTGACTGAAGCTTTCTTT. The chain combines TRBV7-2 with TRBJ1-1, with D perhaps TRBD1 (6 bases). V was cut by 1 base and J by 5 bases, with 11 bases left in between. Germline-derived CDR1 and CDR2 are SGHTA and FQGNSA. This CDR3 contains 14 residues.

This clonotype was observed a few times. This chain links TRBV7-9 with TRBJ2-7; D perhaps matches TRBD1 (5 bases). Per the germline V gene, CDR1 is SEHNR and CDR2 is FQNEAQ (reference sequence). V was cut by 2 bases and J by 1 base, with 12 bases left in between. The CDR3 consists of 15 residues. CDR3 nucleotide sequence: TGTGCCAGCAGCTTACATCGACAGAATTCCTACGAGCAGTACTTC. The encoded protein is CASSLHRQNSYEQYF.

This clonotype was seen more than once but under ten times. The V and J genes are TRBV7-2 and TRBJ2-2, with TRBD1 identical over 8 bases. The length of the CDR3 is 19 residues. The ends lost 1 base at V and 2 bases at J; junction bases unmatched: 12. The germline CDR1 and CDR2 sequences are SGHTA and FQGNSA. Here the CDR3 reads CASSLERNSGQGNTGELFF. CDR3 nucleotide sequence: TGTGCCAGCAGCTTAGAGAGGAATAGCGGACAGGGCAACACCGGGGAGCTGTTTTTT.

This clonotype was picked up many times. The genes are TRBV28 and TRBJ2-4; 11 bases align to TRBD1. The CDR3 consists of 16 residues. V was pared by 4 bases and J by 0 bases, with 2 bases of the junction left unmatched. From germline, CDR1 is MDHEN and CDR2 SYDVKM. CDR3 sequence reads: CASSSGTGGAKNIQYF. In DNA, the CDR3 is TGTGCCAGCAGTTCCGGGACAGGGGGAGCCAAAAACATTCAGTACTTC. Filled out from reference TRBV28 and TRBJ2-4, the complete variable domain reads DVKVTQSSRYLVKRTGEKVFLECVQDMDHENMFWYRQDPGLGLRLIYFSYDVKMKEKGDIPEGYSVSREKKERFSLILESASTNQTSMYLCASSSGTGGAKNIQYFGAGTRLSVL.

The chain recombines TRBV12-3 or TRBV12-4 with TRBJ2-7; 10 nucleotides align to TRBD2. V shed 3 bases, J shed 3 bases, and the junction held 5 bases outside the gene matches. The CDR3 contains 15 residues. The CDR3 DNA reads as TGTGCCAGCAGTTTTGCTAGCGGGGGTAACTACGAGCAGTACTTC. As protein: CASSFASGGNYEQYF.

This clonotype turned up a few times. The genes are TRBV28 and TRBJ1-6; D unresolved. The CDR3 consists of 14 residues. V lost 7 bases to trimming and J lost 7 bases, with 14 bases between them. Germline V gene lookup returns CDR1 MDHEN and CDR2 SYDVKM. CDR3: CASTTGLGNSPLHF. The DNA for the CDR3 is TGTGCCAGCACCACCGGTCTGGGGAATTCACCCCTCCACTTT. Together with reference TRBV28 and TRBJ1-6, the CDR3 gives the full variable domain: DVKVTQSSRYLVKRTGEKVFLECVQDMDHENMFWYRQDPGLGLRLIYFSYDVKMKEKGDIPEGYSVSREKKERFSLILESASTNQTSMYLCASTTGLGNSPLHFGNGTRLTVT.

The chain joins TRBV20-1 to TRBJ1-5; D ambiguous. This CDR3 is built from 13 residues. V lost 4 bases and J 1 base, leaving 8 bases between the germline ends. Per germline, CDR1 DFQATT and CDR2 SNEGSKA (reference sequence). The CDR3 DNA is TGCAGTGCTATAGCACTAAGCAATCAGCCCCAGCATTTT. It translates to CSAIALSNQPQHF.

This chain connects TRBV7-3 to TRBJ2-1; D unclear. In germline, CDR1 is SGHTA, CDR2 FQGTGA. The CDR3 has 15 residues. Trimming stripped 3 bases from V and 4 bases from J, with 13 bases between. CDR3 bases: TGTGCCAGCAGCTTGGGTCTCGCCCTATACAATGAGCAGTTCTTC. Translation: CASSLGLALYNEQFF.

The chain has TRBV5-1 and TRBJ2-1; 10 nucleotides line up with TRBD2. With 0 bases clipped from V and 8 bases from J, the junction kept 11 bases outside the gene matches. The length of the CDR3 is 17 residues. Germline lookup yields CDR1 SGHRS and CDR2 YFSETQ. The DNA of the CDR3 is TGCGCCAGCAGCTTGGCGGCTAGCGGGAGTCCAACCTATGAGCAGTTCTTC. Protein product: CASSLAASGSPTYEQFF.

The rearrangement links TRBV18 to TRBJ1-5; 9 bases are shared with TRBD1. Germline-derived CDR1 and CDR2 are KGHSH and LQKENI. This CDR3 contains 16 residues. The V and J ends lost 3 bases and 3 bases, in that order; junction bases with no gene match: 6. The CDR3 spells CASSPGQGTNNQPQHF. The CDR3, as DNA: TGTGCCAGCTCACCGGGACAGGGTACGAACAATCAGCCCCAGCATTTT.

This clonotype has ten or more counts. The chain carries TRBV9 and TRBJ2-5; D perhaps matches TRBD2 (5 bases). Germline lookup yields CDR1 SGDLS and CDR2 YYNGEE. The CDR3 totals 13 residues. V shed 4 bases and J shed 4 bases, with 11 bases lying between them. The CDR3 protein is CASSPPAGETQYF. CDR3 nucleotide sequence: TGTGCCAGCAGCCCACCCGCGGGAGAGACCCAGTACTTC. Supplemented by reference TRBV9 and TRBJ2-5, the full variable domain reads DSGVTQTPKHLITATGQRVTLRCSPRSGDLSVYWYQQSLDQGLQFLIQYYNGEERAKGNILERFSAQQFPDLHSELNLSSLELGDSALYFCASSPPAGETQYFGPGTRLLVL.

This clonotype appeared many times. V is TRBV29-1 and J is TRBJ2-4, with a weak D call TRBD2 (7 bases). The germline CDR1 and CDR2 sequences are SQVTM and ANQGSEA. This CDR3 has 15 residues. V was clipped by 0 bases and J by 4 bases, with 13 bases between them. CDR3 amino acids: CSVEEGGAGKNIQYF. In DNA, the CDR3 is TGCAGCGTTGAAGAAGGGGGAGCGGGAAAAAACATTCAGTACTTC.

The V and J genes are TRBV28 and TRBJ1-2; D is unresolved. V was trimmed by 5 bases and J by 3 bases, leaving 10 bases between them. The CDR3 consists of 13 residues. Germline V gives CDR1 MDHEN, CDR2 SYDVKM. The CDR3 loop reads CASSDPTHYGYTF. The CDR3 bases are TGTGCCAGCAGTGACCCGACCCACTATGGCTACACCTTC.

The V gene is TRBV4-1, the J gene TRBJ1-2, with a possible D match to TRBD1 (6 bases). The CDR3 loop spans 16 amino acids. Germline V gene sequence: CDR1 MGHRA, CDR2 YSYEKL. V was pared by 1 base and J by 3 bases, with 15 bases between. CDR3 DNA: TGCGCCAGCAGCCAAGCCCGGGGGCCAGAGGACTATGGCTACACCTTC. Translation: CASSQARGPEDYGYTF.

The V gene is TRBV7-9, the J gene TRBJ2-7; 10 bases agree with TRBD2. Unmatched junction bases numbered 13, after V lost 5 bases and J lost 6 bases. This CDR3 is 16 amino acids long. Germline V gene lookup returns CDR1 SEHNR and CDR2 FQNEAQ (reference sequence). The CDR3 sequence is CASSAPGLAGVGEQYF. The CDR3 DNA reads as TGTGCCAGCAGCGCCCCCGGGCTAGCGGGAGTGGGCGAGCAGTACTTC.

In its sample, this clonotype was seen a few times. J is TRBJ2-7 and V is TRBV20-1; TRBD2 matches at 8 bases. The J segment lost 6 bases and the V segment lost 0 bases, leaving 4 bases of the junction unmatched. The CDR3 length is 13 residues. Germline assignment: CDR1 DFQATT and CDR2 SNEGSKA (reference sequence). This CDR3 is CSARDPRGGEQYF. The CDR3 nucleotides are TGCAGTGCTAGAGACCCCCGGGGGGGCGAGCAGTACTTC.

There are a few counts of this clonotype. This sequence joins TRBV6-2 or TRBV6-3 and TRBJ2-3; D possibly corresponds to TRBD2 (5 bases). Between the trimmed V and J ends, which lost 2 bases and 6 bases, there was a span of 15 bases. The CDR3 has 15 amino acids. The germline V gene has CDR1 MNHEY and CDR2 SVGEGT. The CDR3 reads CASSYREGPRDTQYF. CDR3 nucleotide sequence: TGTGCCAGCAGTTACAGAGAGGGCCCGCGGGATACGCAGTATTTT.

This chain connects TRBV7-6 to TRBJ2-5; 11 positions agree with TRBD1. CDR1 and CDR2 from the germline V gene are SGHVS and FNYEAQ. The CDR3 spans 15 residues. Trimming removed 3 bases from V and 10 bases from J; junction bases left unmatched: 10. The CDR3 spells CASSFTGTGGDDQYF. CDR3 nucleotides: TGTGCCAGCAGCTTTACCGGGACAGGGGGTGATGACCAGTACTTC.

The table lists this clonotype with many counts. CDR3 DNA sequence: TGTGCCAGCAGTTACCACGGCGGCGGGCGGGGGTATTCACCCCTCCACTTT. Its translation is CASSYHGGGRGYSPLHF. This chain links TRBV6-5 with TRBJ1-6; TRBD1 is a possible D gene (5 bases). CDR3 length equals 17 residues. The V end was cut by 2 bases, the J end by 8 bases, with 19 bases between. Germline V CDR1 and CDR2: MNHEY, SVGAGI.

This clonotype was counted only a few times. The chain employs TRBV3-1 and TRBJ2-6; D not certain. CDR3 size: 15 residues. Germline CDR1 reads LGHDT; CDR2 reads YNNKEL (reference sequence). V was trimmed by 3 bases and J by 0 bases, leaving 6 bases between them. The CDR3 nucleotides read TGTGCCAGCAGCCATGTGGGCTCTGGGGCCAACGTCCTGACTTTC. Amino acids: CASSHVGSGANVLTF.

A remark on this clonotype: A junction end diverges from the germline sequence, so it may reflect a read error. The V call is TRBV12-3 or TRBV12-4, the J call TRBJ2-5; D is uncertain. The CDR3 covers 11 residues. DNA of the CDR3: TGTGCCAACAGTTTGGGGGAGACCCAGTACTTC. Translated, it gives CANSLGETQYF.

The chain has TRBV6-2 or TRBV6-3 and TRBJ2-2; D uncertain. V lost 2 bases and J 1 base, leaving 11 bases between the germline ends. The CDR3 loop spans 16 amino acids. The germline V gene encodes CDR1 MNHEY and CDR2 SVGEGT. CDR3 residues: CASSYPLDENTGELFF. The CDR3 DNA is TGTGCCAGCAGTTACCCCCTTGACGAGAACACCGGGGAGCTGTTTTTT.

The V gene is TRBV2, the J gene TRBJ2-2, with D perhaps given as TRBD1 or TRBD2 (5 bases each). CDR3 length: 12 amino acids. The V gene's germline CDR1 is SNHLY and CDR2 FYNNEI. Trimming pared 7 bases from V and 9 bases from J, leaving 12 bases between. The CDR3 coding sequence is TGTGCCAGCAACCCAGGGACCCGGGAGCTGTTTTTT. It encodes CASNPGTRELFF.

This chain joins TRBV29-1 and TRBJ2-3, with TRBD2 matching 14 bases. V lost 6 bases to trimming and J lost 5 bases; unmatched junction nucleotides: 7. This CDR3 comprises 15 residues. CDR1 is SQVTM and CDR2 is ANQGSEA in the germline V gene. CDR3 protein: CSVGGTSGSGDTQYF. The CDR3 DNA reads TGCAGCGTCGGTGGGACTAGCGGGAGTGGAGATACGCAGTATTTT.